The 32 T cell receptor beta chains given below trace back to one sample, sequenced in a study of regulatory dendritic cells for organ transplantation. The data were produced by immunoSEQ multiplex PCR, yet TCRdb's version contains in-frame clones alone and is incomplete. The sample lists under 35,000 clones, approximately 91% occurring once. The sequenced sample was naive CD4+ T cells from blood. Noted subset: CD45RA+ naive T cells. These receptors originate from a human donor in good health.

This chain connects TRBV15 to TRBJ1-5; D ambiguous. The germline CDR1 and CDR2 sequences are LNHNV and YYDKDF (reference sequence). The V end was cut by 8 bases, the J end by 0 bases, with 11 bases between. CDR3 size: 14 residues. CDR3 amino acids: CATGRVYSNQPQHF. The CDR3 nucleotides are TGTGCCACCGGCCGGGTATATAGCAATCAGCCCCAGCATTTT.

The chain joins TRBV4-2 to TRBJ2-1, with 10 bases that match TRBD1. The CDR3 is 16 residues long. Trimming cost V 4 bases and J 8 bases; bases outside gene matches: 11. In germline, CDR1 is LGHNA, CDR2 YNFKEQ. The CDR3 sequence is CASSRDWTGGGDEQFF. DNA of the CDR3: TGTGCCAGCAGCCGAGATTGGACAGGGGGGGGCGATGAGCAGTTCTTC.

The V gene is TRBV7-9, the J gene TRBJ2-4; 15 positions agree with TRBD2. The V and J ends lost 5 bases and 1 base, in that order; junction bases with no gene match: 9. The CDR3 length is 19 residues. From germline, CDR1 is SEHNR and CDR2 FQNEAQ (reference sequence). The chain's CDR3 is CASSGGLAGGFTAKNIQYF. CDR3 DNA: TGTGCCAGCAGCGGAGGACTAGCGGGGGGGTTCACCGCCAAAAACATTCAGTACTTC.

This chain joins TRBV27 and TRBJ2-3; D tentatively fits TRBD1 or TRBD2 (5 bases each). Germline lookup yields CDR1 MNHEY and CDR2 SMNVEV (reference sequence). Trimming took 2 bases from V and 1 from J, leaving 13 bases between them. The length of the CDR3 is 16 residues. CDR3 in DNA: TGTGCCAGCAGTTTAATCGGGACGGTGGGCACAGATACGCAGTATTTT. This translates into CASSLIGTVGTDTQYF.

The chain links TRBV7-2 to TRBJ1-1; no clear D. This CDR3 region has 19 residues. Germline V gives CDR1 SGHTA, CDR2 FQGNSA. Between the trimmed V and J ends, which lost 0 bases and 1 base, there was a span of 21 bases. As DNA, the CDR3 is TGTGCCAGCAGCTTAGCGGTTTTTTCGATCGGCCGAGGGAACACTGAAGCTTTCTTT. Its translation is CASSLAVFSIGRGNTEAFF.

This chain connects TRBV7-9 to TRBJ1-1; D gene ambiguous. This CDR3 region has 12 residues. Germline assignment: CDR1 SEHNR and CDR2 FQNEAQ (reference sequence). The CDR3 here is CAPKPTNTEAFF. CDR3 sequence (DNA): TGTGCTCCCAAACCCACAAACACTGAAGCTTTCTTT.

This CDR3 reads CASSTRDRLSTDTQYF. As DNA, the CDR3 is TGTGCCAGTAGTACCCGGGACAGACTTAGCACAGATACGCAGTATTTT. The chain is built from TRBV19 and TRBJ2-3; 7 bases are a match to TRBD1. Germline assignment: CDR1 LNHDA and CDR2 SQIVND (reference sequence). This CDR3 has 16 residues. J lost 0 bases, V lost 4 bases, and 7 bases had no gene match.

This chain links TRBV27 with TRBJ2-7; D may be TRBD1 (5 bases). Germline values: CDR1 MNHEY, CDR2 SMNVEV (reference sequence). The CDR3 is 13 residues long. Trimming removed 3 bases from V and 2 bases from J, with 8 bases in between. The CDR3 spells CASSFRQTYEQYF. In DNA, the CDR3 is TGTGCCAGCAGTTTCCGACAGACCTACGAGCAGTACTTC.

The chain recombines TRBV28 with TRBJ1-2, with D perhaps matching TRBD1 (5 bases). The CDR3 consists of 15 residues. Trimming shortened V by 7 bases and J by 5 bases, and 20 bases separated the two germline ends. CDR1 MDHEN and CDR2 SYDVKM come from the germline V gene. CDR3 coding DNA: TGTGCCAGCAAAGAGGGGACGGTGGGGGGGTATGGCTACACCTTC. Protein: CASKEGTVGGYGYTF.

The chain recombines TRBV19 with TRBJ1-3; maybe TRBD1 (5 bases). The V and J ends lost 5 bases and 0 bases respectively, with 11 bases between them. The CDR3 totals 15 residues. Germline assignment: CDR1 LNHDA and CDR2 SQIVND (reference sequence). The CDR3 DNA follows: TGTGCCAGTAGTCTAGGGACGGCCTCTGGAAACACCATATATTTT. Encoded protein: CASSLGTASGNTIYF. Supplemented by reference TRBV19 and TRBJ1-3, the full variable domain reads DGGITQSPKYLFRKEGQNVTLSCEQNLNHDAMYWYRQDPGQGLRLIYYSQIVNDFQKGDIAEGYSVSREKKESFPLTVTSAQKNPTAFYLCASSLGTASGNTIYFGEGSWLTVV.

This clone was seen once. CDR3 in amino acids: CASSIRRNSYEQYF. In nucleotides, the CDR3 is TGTGCCAGCAGCATCAGACGGAATTCCTACGAGCAGTACTTC. The chain has TRBV7-2 and TRBJ2-7; D is ambiguous. The CDR3 contains 14 residues. Germline V gene lookup returns CDR1 SGHTA and CDR2 FQGNSA. Trimming stripped 5 bases from V and 1 base from J, with 12 bases between.

There are a few counts of this clone. The chain links TRBV5-4 to TRBJ2-2; D call uncertain. V was shortened by 2 bases and J by 6 bases, with 11 bases between the two germline ends. This CDR3 is built from 14 residues. The V gene's germline CDR1 is SGHNT and CDR2 YYREEE (reference sequence). CDR3 nucleotides: TGTGCCAGCAGCTTCTCGGACGTGTCCGGGGAGCTGTTTTTT. Translating gives CASSFSDVSGELFF.

This clone appeared a single time. The CDR3 nucleotides read TGCGCCAGCAGCTTGGTCGCAGGGAGCAAAGGTGGCTACACCTTC. Translating gives CASSLVAGSKGGYTF. The chain is built from TRBV5-1 and TRBJ1-2, with a weak D call TRBD1 (5 bases). The germline V gene has CDR1 SGHRS and CDR2 YFSETQ. Trimming removed 0 bases at V and 7 bases at J, with 16 bases between. The CDR3 is 15 amino acids.

The rearrangement links TRBV9 to TRBJ2-7; 7 nucleotides match TRBD1. This CDR3 region has 14 residues. Germline V gene sequence: CDR1 SGDLS, CDR2 YYNGEE. Trimming at V came to 2 bases and at J to 2 bases, leaving 4 bases not matched to a gene. The CDR3 region has the DNA TGTGCCAGCAGCGTGACAGGGCAAACCTACGAGCAGTACTTC. Translation gives CASSVTGQTYEQYF.

This rearrangement joins TRBV9 to TRBJ2-3; TRBD2 is a possible D gene (6 bases). The CDR3 contains 13 residues. Germline-derived CDR1 and CDR2 are SGDLS and YYNGEE. V gave up 0 bases and J gave up 5 bases, with 7 bases separating them. This chain's CDR3 is CASSVGGVDTQYF. The CDR3 DNA follows: TGTGCCAGCAGCGTAGGGGGGGTAGATACGCAGTATTTT.

This clone was seen more than once but under ten times. The rearrangement links TRBV7-9 to TRBJ2-7; 9 nucleotides line up with TRBD2. The germline V gene has CDR1 SEHNR and CDR2 FQNEAQ (reference sequence). Trimming removed 3 bases from V and 4 bases from J; junction bases left unmatched: 7. This CDR3 spans 15 amino acids. In DNA form, the CDR3 reads TGTGCCAGCAGCTTGCGGCAAGCGGGAGGATACGAGCAGTACTTC. Translating gives CASSLRQAGGYEQYF.

The chain's CDR3 is CTSSQGGRTRKYEQYF. The CDR3 bases are TGCACCAGCAGCCAGGGGGGCCGGACCCGGAAATACGAGCAGTACTTC. This chain connects TRBV1 to TRBJ2-7. TRBV1 is described as a pseudogene. This CDR3 spans 16 amino acids.

This clone was detected only once. The rearrangement links TRBV6-1 to TRBJ1-1; 7 nucleotides align to TRBD1. CDR1 and CDR2 (germline): MNHNS, SASEGT. The V segment lost 6 bases and the J segment 12 bases; nucleotides outside the gene matches: 13. This CDR3 region has 13 residues. This CDR3 is CASSSLTDRVTFF. CDR3 nucleotides: TGTGCCAGCAGCTCTCTTACCGACAGGGTGACTTTCTTT.

This chain joins TRBV6-1 and TRBJ2-7; D assignment may be TRBD1 or TRBD2 (5 bases each). V lost 3 bases and J lost 5, with 14 bases in between. The CDR3 spans 14 residues. Germline CDR1 MNHNS, CDR2 SASEGT. The CDR3: CASSDRDGRNEQYF. CDR3 in DNA: TGTGCCAGCAGTGACAGGGACGGGCGTAACGAGCAGTACTTC.

The chain carries TRBV5-4 and TRBJ2-7, with D possibly matching TRBD1 (6 bases). This CDR3 has 14 amino acids. Germline-derived CDR1 and CDR2 are SGHNT and YYREEE (reference sequence). V was cut by 2 bases and J by 4 bases, with 13 bases left in between. The CDR3 sequence: CASSFRTVDYEQYF. CDR3 DNA: TGTGCCAGCAGCTTTCGGACAGTAGATTACGAGCAGTACTTC.

This sequence joins TRBV10-1 and TRBJ2-7; D unclear. The CDR3 has 14 amino acids. Between the trimmed V and J ends, which lost 0 bases and 2 bases, there was a span of 8 bases. Germline assignment: CDR1 WNHNN and CDR2 SYGVQD (reference sequence). The CDR3 loop reads CASSESLHTYEQYF. CDR3 nucleotides: TGCGCCAGCAGTGAGTCGTTGCATACCTACGAGCAGTACTTC.

This chain joins TRBV30 and TRBJ1-5; D may be TRBD1 (6 bases). The ends were cut back, 1 base at V and 0 bases at J, with 10 bases in the middle. There are 15 residues in the CDR3. From germline, CDR1 is GTSNPN and CDR2 SVGIG (reference sequence). Here the CDR3 reads CAWSADSASNQPQHF. Written as DNA, the CDR3 is TGTGCCTGGAGTGCGGACAGCGCTAGCAATCAGCCCCAGCATTTT.

Concerning this clone itself: At one boundary the junction diverges from the germline segment, which might be a read error. The chain combines TRBV7-7 with TRBJ2-1; D uncertain. The CDR3 covers 14 residues. Germline loops: CDR1 SSHAT, CDR2 FNYEAQ (reference sequence). The CDR3 spells CASSLGASNNEQFF. The CDR3 DNA reads TGTGCTAGCAGCTTAGGAGCTTCGAACAATGAGCAGTTCTTC.

The chain recombines TRBV30 with TRBJ2-7; the D call may be TRBD1 or TRBD2 (6 bases each). CDR3 length equals 13 residues. The germline CDR1 and CDR2 sequences are GTSNPN and SVGIG (reference sequence). Deletions cut 1 base from V and 5 bases from J, with 12 bases between. The DNA for the CDR3 is TGTGCCTGGAGTGGGGGGGCCCTCCACGAGCAGTACTTC. Protein: CAWSGGALHEQYF. Filled out from reference TRBV30 and TRBJ2-7, the complete variable domain reads SQTIHQWPATLVQPVGSPLSLECTVEGTSNPNLYWYRQAAGRGLQLLFYSVGIGQISSEVPQNLSASRPQDRQFILSSKKLLLSDSGFYLCAWSGGALHEQYFGPGTRLTVT.

The V gene is TRBV18, the J gene TRBJ2-1, with TRBD2 matching over 9 bases. The CDR3 sequence is 17 residues long. The V gene end was trimmed by 3 bases and the J gene end by 8 bases; junction bases not matched to a gene: 14. Germline V CDR1 and CDR2: KGHSH, LQKENI. The CDR3 reads CASSPFVLASGVDEQFF. The CDR3 nucleotides read TGTGCCAGCTCACCGTTCGTGTTGGCTAGCGGGGTCGATGAGCAGTTCTTC.

The rearrangement joins TRBV4-1 to TRBJ1-1; D gene ambiguous. Trimming left V 0 bases short and J 0 bases short, with 8 bases between. Germline assignment: CDR1 MGHRA and CDR2 YSYEKL. This CDR3 region has 15 residues. Written as DNA, the CDR3 is TGCGCCAGCAGCCAAGAGAGGAGAATGAACACTGAAGCTTTCTTT. Protein sequence: CASSQERRMNTEAFF.

The chain is built from TRBV6-6 and TRBJ1-1; a weak D match, TRBD1 (6 bases). The V gene's germline CDR1 is MNHNY and CDR2 SVGAGI (reference sequence). CDR3 length equals 15 residues. The germline V and J ends were trimmed by 2 bases and 6 bases, with 16 bases remaining between them. The CDR3 DNA follows: TGTGCCAGCAGTTACCCTTCCAGGGGAGGGGCTGAAGCTTTCTTT. Residues: CASSYPSRGGAEAFF.

This chain uses TRBV7-3 with TRBJ2-3, with a weak D call TRBD2 (6 bases). The CDR3 is 14 residues long. V was pared by 5 bases and J by 4 bases, with 13 bases between. The germline V gene has CDR1 SGHTA and CDR2 FQGTGA. CDR3 coding DNA: TGTGCCAGCAGCCCGGGGGATCCTGCAGATACGCAGTATTTT. Protein: CASSPGDPADTQYF.

The chain combines TRBV7-8 with TRBJ2-7; TRBD2 agrees at 8 bases. The CDR3 has 20 amino acids. CDR1 SGHVS and CDR2 FQNEAQ come from the germline V gene. Trimming took 1 base from V and 3 from J; bases not matched to a gene: 20. DNA for the CDR3: TGTGCCAGCAGCTTAGATCGTCGGGGGGGGTCTAGCGGATTCCTCTACGAGCAGTACTTC. Translated: CASSLDRRGGSSGFLYEQYF.

The chain links TRBV7-9 to TRBJ2-5, with unresolved D. V lost 5 bases to trimming and J lost 5 bases, with 18 bases between them. The CDR3 totals 15 residues. Germline V gives CDR1 SEHNR, CDR2 FQNEAQ (reference sequence). The CDR3 reads CASSPFGSVGETQYF. The CDR3 bases are TGTGCCAGCAGCCCCTTCGGAAGTGTAGGGGAGACCCAGTACTTC.

This chain joins TRBV7-9 and TRBJ2-1; 7 bases match TRBD2. The V gene end was trimmed by 2 bases and the J gene end by 2 bases; junction bases not matched to a gene: 9. CDR1 and CDR2 from the germline V gene are SEHNR and FQNEAQ (reference sequence). The CDR3 is made up of 17 amino acids. The CDR3 sequence is CASSLRVPSGPYNEQFF. The DNA for the CDR3 is TGTGCCAGCAGCTTAAGGGTTCCTAGCGGACCCTACAATGAGCAGTTCTTC.

The V gene is TRBV27, the J gene TRBJ2-5, with TRBD1 matching 7 bases. The CDR3 consists of 15 residues. Germline V lookup: CDR1 MNHEY, CDR2 SMNVEV (reference sequence). V dropped 5 bases and J dropped 9; count of bases not matched to a gene: 15. Here the CDR3 reads CASSNGQVIGGAQYF. In nucleotides, the CDR3 is TGTGCCAGCAGTAATGGACAGGTTATCGGTGGAGCCCAGTACTTC.